The entry below gives a single TCR beta chain sequence along with its context. What antigen it recognizes has not been identified. No much larger clonotype is one base removed from it; base qualities were not supplied. On a MiSeq, deep resolution sequencing aimed for a depth between 1 in 1 million and 1 in 200,000 T cells, with each clonotype covered roughly 10x on average. The immunoSEQ hsTCRB Kit was used to generate TCR beta libraries. As for the authors' bioinformatics: Data were analyzed with ImmunoSEQ Data Assistant and ImmunoSEQ Analyzer, with V, D and J genes assigned per IMGT definitions. Clonality was computed as one minus normalized Shannon entropy of productive rearrangement frequencies, ranging from 0 to 1. Only overrepresented clonotypes making up at least 0.05% of the repertoire of each patient were included in the public clonotype analysis. Fewer than 15 age-matched healthy donor repertoires from immuneACCESS served as clonality controls. Entries here come from immuneACCESS through TCRdb and include only in-frame sequences with V and J called. Some clones fail to appear in such tables; in the studies checked, an unresolved V gene covers under half of the shortfall, and the cause of the remainder is unknown. The V and J calls and clone size come from that table; D and trimming were worked out from the DNA. This sample is represented by under 50,000 clones; around 67% of them were singletons. The top ten clones comprise approximately 7% of the sample.

The sample comes from a study of cytotoxic CD8 clonotypes in ibrutinib-treated CLL listed by TCRdb under 2021. Broadly, across the study: In this cohort, approximately 15 patients were treatment-naive and ten to eleven were relapsed/refractory, while 17 to 18 had unmutated IGHV. Partial responses were observed in approximately 24 patients and complete responses in 2; after a median follow-up of around 68 months, remission was maintained in approximately 14 patients and progression was observed in about twelve. Samples at response were collected after a median of around twelve months of treatment, with a range of 6 to 36 months. An average of 255,043 productive templates and approximately 91,000 productive rearrangements was obtained per sample. Of the approximately 94 people in the trial, 25 to 30 had longitudinal samples available. Cryopreserved peripheral blood mononuclear cells were obtained before treatment, at response, and at either sustained remission or disease progression. All remission and progressive disease samples were collected while patients were still receiving ibrutinib.

Points the paper makes about the study in general: Public clonotypes were rare and either shrank or stayed stable during treatment, and the rise in clonality at ibrutinib response reflected expansion of private clonotypes. Sustained-remission and progressing patients did not have matched sampling times, and lymph node repertoires were not examined. Clonality rose at ibrutinib response, remained stable during sustained remission, and dropped back toward baseline at progression. Baseline clonality exceeded that of age-matched healthy donors and correlated strongly with circulating CD8+ T-cell counts.

The time point label here, explained by the study, means: progressive disease on ibrutinib. For TCR beta library preparation, roughly 2 micrograms of genomic DNA were extracted from the cryopreserved PBMCs. Longitudinal blood samples from CLL patients receiving ibrutinib monotherapy were subjected to high-throughput TCR beta sequencing. Patients were enrolled in a phase 2 open-label single-center ibrutinib monotherapy trial. According to the germline V gene, CDR1 reads SGHRS and CDR2 reads YFSETQ. Reading from cysteine to phenylalanine, the CDR3 counts 17 amino acids. The only DNA kept is the CDR3, 51 bases in frame from the first base. V lost 3 bases and J lost 0 bases; the stretch between them is 18 bases long.

The sequence was obtained from a human donor with chronic lymphocytic leukemia. The V gene is TRBV5-1 and the J gene is TRBJ1-2; the D gene remains uncertain. This material consisted of PBMCs, taken at disease progression, from a patient treated with ibrutinib. The sequence in DNA is TGCGCCAGCAGCTCGGAACAGATCCTTACAGCTAACTATGGCTACACCTTC. This gives the protein CASSSEQILTANYGYTF.